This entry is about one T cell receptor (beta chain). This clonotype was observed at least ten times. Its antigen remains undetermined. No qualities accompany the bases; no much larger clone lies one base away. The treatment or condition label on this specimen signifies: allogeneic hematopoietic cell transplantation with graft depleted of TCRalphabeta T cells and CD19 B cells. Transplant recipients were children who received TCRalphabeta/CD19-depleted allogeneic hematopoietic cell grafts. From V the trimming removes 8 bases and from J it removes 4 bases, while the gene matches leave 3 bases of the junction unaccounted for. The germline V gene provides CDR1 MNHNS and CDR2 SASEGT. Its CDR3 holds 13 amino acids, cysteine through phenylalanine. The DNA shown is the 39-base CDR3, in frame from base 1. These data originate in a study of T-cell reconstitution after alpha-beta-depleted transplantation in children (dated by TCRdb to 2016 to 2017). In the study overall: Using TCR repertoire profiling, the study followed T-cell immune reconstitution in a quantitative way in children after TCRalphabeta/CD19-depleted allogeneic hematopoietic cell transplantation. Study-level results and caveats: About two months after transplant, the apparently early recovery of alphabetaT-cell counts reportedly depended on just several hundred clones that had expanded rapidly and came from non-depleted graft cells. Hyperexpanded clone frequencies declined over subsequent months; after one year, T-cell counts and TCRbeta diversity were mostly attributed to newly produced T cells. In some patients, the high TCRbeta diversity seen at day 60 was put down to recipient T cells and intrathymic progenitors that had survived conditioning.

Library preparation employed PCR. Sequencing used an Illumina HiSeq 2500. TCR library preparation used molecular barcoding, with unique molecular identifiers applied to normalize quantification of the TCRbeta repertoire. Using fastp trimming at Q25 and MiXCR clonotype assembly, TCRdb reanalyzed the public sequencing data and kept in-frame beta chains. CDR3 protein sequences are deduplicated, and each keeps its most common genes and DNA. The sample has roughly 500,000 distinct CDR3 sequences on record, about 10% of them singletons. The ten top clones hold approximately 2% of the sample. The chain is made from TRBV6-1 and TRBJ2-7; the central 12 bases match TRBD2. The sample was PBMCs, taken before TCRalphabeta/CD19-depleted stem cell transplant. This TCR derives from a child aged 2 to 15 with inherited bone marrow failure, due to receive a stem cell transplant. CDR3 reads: CASGLAGNYEQYF. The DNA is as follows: TGTGCCAGCGGACTAGCGGGAAATTACGAGCAGTACTTC.